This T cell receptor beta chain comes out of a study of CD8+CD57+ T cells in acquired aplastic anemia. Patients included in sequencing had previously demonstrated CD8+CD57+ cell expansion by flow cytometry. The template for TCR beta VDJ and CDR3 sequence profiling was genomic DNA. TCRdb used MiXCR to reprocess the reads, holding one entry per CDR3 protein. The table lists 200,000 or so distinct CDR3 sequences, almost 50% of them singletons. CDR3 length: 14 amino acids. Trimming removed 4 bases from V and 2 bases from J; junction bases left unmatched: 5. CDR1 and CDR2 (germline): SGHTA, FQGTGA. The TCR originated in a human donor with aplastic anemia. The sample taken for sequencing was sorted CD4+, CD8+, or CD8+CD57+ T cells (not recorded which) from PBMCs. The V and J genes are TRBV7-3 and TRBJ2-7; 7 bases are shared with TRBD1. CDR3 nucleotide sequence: TGTGCCAGCAGCTCGTGGACAGGACCCTACGAGCAGTACTTC. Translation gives CASSSWTGPYEQYF.